This T cell receptor beta chain came from a study of T-cell memory formation after mild COVID-19. Study background: Most TCR clusters belonged to a single donor.

Whole-study findings and limits: Researchers could not confirm that second-wave clones peaking on day 37 targeted SARS-CoV-2. Day 15 to 85 contracting clones showed balanced CD4/CD8; day 15 to 37 expanders favored CD4+. Clones that contracted clustered mainly in CM and EM if CD4+ and in EMRA if CD8+.

TCRdb reprocessed the 5' RACE reads with MiXCR, giving one entry per CDR3 protein. The sample yields 350,000 to 550,000 distinct CDR3 sequences, approximately 19% seen once. The germline V gene encodes CDR1 SEHNR and CDR2 FQNEAQ (reference sequence). Losses at the gene ends were 3 bases for V and 1 base for J; bases not matched to a gene: 2. This CDR3 region has 15 residues. This clonotype was recorded many times. What it binds is unknown. The sequence derives from a man aged 18 to 29 who had mild COVID-19 (a few samples of this study predate the infection). Cell type and time point are not known. Sequencing was carried out using PBMCs or a T cell subset sorted from them (not recorded which). J is TRBJ2-2 and V is TRBV7-9; 7 positions agree with TRBD2. The CDR3 region has the DNA TGTGCCAGCAGCTTGGGAGGGCGGAACACCGGGGAGCTGTTTTTT. Translation: CASSLGGRNTGELFF.